This is a list of T cell receptor beta chains from one sample in a study of blood T cell repertoires in COVID-19. TCRdb keeps only in-frame clones here, not all; method: immunoSEQ multiplex PCR. The table lists about 200,000 clones, 85% to 90% of them singletons. Sample: peripheral blood. These TCRs come from an elderly man with acute or convalescent COVID-19. CDR3s include the opening cysteine and the closing phenylalanine or tryptophan. A D gene is named only where the DNA matches it firmly. The size of a clone is reported for some rows only, either as once, few or many, or as a class for expanded clones.

size,V,J,D,CDR3,DNA
-,TRBV18,TRBJ1-2,-,CASSPAGDYGYTF,TGTGCCAGCTCACCAGCAGGGGACTATGGCTACACCTTC
-,TRBV14,TRBJ2-7,-,CASSLTRGPSYEQYF,TGTGCCAGCAGCCTTACGCGGGGGCCCTCCTACGAGCAGTACTTC
-,TRBV13,TRBJ2-1,TRBD2,CASSLRRTGTSSVEQFF,TGTGCCAGCAGCTTAAGAAGAACCGGGACTAGCTCGGTTGAGCAGTTCTTC
-,TRBV13,TRBJ2-3,-,CASSGGVGPSTDTQYF,TGTGCCAGCAGCGGAGGAGTCGGACCTAGCACAGATACGCAGTATTTT
-,TRBV10-3,TRBJ2-1,TRBD2,CAISELAGGEQFF,TGTGCCATCAGTGAACTAGCGGGAGGGGAGCAGTTCTTC
-,TRBV5-1,TRBJ2-1,TRBD2,CASSLRASGRTTYNEQFF,TGCGCCAGCAGCTTGAGGGCTAGCGGGAGGACCACCTACAATGAGCAGTTCTTC
-,TRBV3-1/TRBV3-2,TRBJ1-5,-,CASSRGYSDQPQHF,TGTGCCAGCAGCCGAGGGTATTCGGATCAGCCCCAGCATTTT
-,TRBV18,TRBJ1-1,-,CASSSEYLNTEAFF,TGTGCCAGCTCCTCCGAGTACCTGAACACTGAAGCTTTCTTT
-,TRBV19,TRBJ2-1,-,CASSRPDSHSYNEQFF,TGTGCCAGTAGTCGACCCGACAGCCACTCCTACAATGAGCAGTTCTTC
-,TRBV12-5,TRBJ2-6,-,CASGPPGVGANVLTF,TGTGCTAGTGGTCCCCCAGGGGTCGGGGCCAACGTCCTGACTTTC
-,TRBV6-5,TRBJ1-5,TRBD1,CASRIGTGNAQPQHF,TGTGCCAGCAGAATCGGGACAGGGAACGCTCAGCCCCAGCATTTT
-,TRBV2,TRBJ2-3,TRBD2,CASSQLAGVGNTQYF,TGTGCCAGCAGTCAGCTAGCGGGAGTAGGAAATACGCAGTATTTT
-,TRBV19,TRBJ2-1,TRBD1,CASSTGTASLISSYNEQFF,TGTGCCAGTAGTACCGGGACAGCGTCCCTTATTAGCTCCTACAATGAGCAGTTCTTC
once,TRBV6-6,TRBJ1-4,-,CASSNGTPLAGLFF,TGTGCCAGCAGTAACGGGACACCGTTGGCTGGACTGTTTTTT
-,TRBV5-5,TRBJ2-7,TRBD2,CASSISAASGSYEQYF,TGTGCCAGCAGCATTAGCGCGGCTAGCGGCTCCTACGAGCAGTACTTC
few,TRBV7-7,TRBJ2-7,-,CASTPLVGISGEQYF,TGTGCCAGCACCCCCCTTGTCGGGATCTCAGGCGAGCAGTACTTC
-,TRBV24-1,TRBJ1-2,-,CATSDSIYGYTF,TGTGCCACCAGTGATTCCATCTATGGCTACACCTTC
-,TRBV27,TRBJ1-3,TRBD1,CASSLVSGGLSGNTIYF,TGTGCCAGCAGTTTAGTGTCAGGGGGCCTCTCTGGAAACACCATATATTTT
-,TRBV5-1,TRBJ2-3,TRBD2,CASSLEGGVDTQYF,TGCGCCAGCAGCTTGGAGGGAGGGGTAGATACGCAGTATTTT
-,TRBV27,TRBJ1-2,-,CASSLYSGLGGYTF,TGTGCCAGCAGTTTATATAGCGGACTCGGAGGCTACACCTTC
-,TRBV28,TRBJ1-1,-,CASRDHGGGTEAFF,TGTGCCAGCAGGGACCATGGGGGAGGGACTGAAGCTTTCTTT
-,TRBV25-1,TRBJ1-5,TRBD1,CASSGQGSQPQHF,TGTGCCAGCAGCGGACAGGGGAGTCAGCCCCAGCATTTT
-,TRBV4-1,TRBJ2-6,TRBD2,CASSQEPLGSGRAGANVLTF,TGCGCCAGCAGCCAAGAGCCGTTGGGAAGCGGGAGGGCTGGGGCCAACGTCCTGACTTTC
once,TRBV2,TRBJ2-2,TRBD1,CASSHGTDTGELFF,TGTGCCAGCAGTCACGGGACAGACACCGGGGAGCTGTTTTTT
-,TRBV5-6,TRBJ1-1,-,CASSRTGTSNTEAFF,TGTGCCAGCAGCCGGACCGGGACTTCGAACACTGAAGCTTTCTTT
-,TRBV7-6,TRBJ2-3,-,CASRPRDFSTDTQYF,TGTGCCAGCAGACCTCGGGATTTTAGCACAGATACGCAGTATTTT
-,TRBV6-2/TRBV6-3,TRBJ1-1,-,CASSARTLVDTEAFF,TGTGCCAGCAGTGCTAGGACACTCGTGGACACTGAAGCTTTCTTT